Listed here are 6 T cell receptor beta chains from one sample, sequenced in a study of cytotoxic CD8 clonotypes in ibrutinib-treated CLL. TCRdb keeps only in-frame clones here, not all; method: immunoSEQ multiplex PCR. Among 45,000 to 50,000 clones listed, approximately 53% were seen once. Specimen: PBMCs, collected after 12 months of ibrutinib treatment. These receptors were obtained from a human donor with chronic lymphocytic leukemia.

V usage is TRBV5-1 and J usage is TRBJ2-1; D gene uncertain. V was cut by 7 bases and J by 6 bases, with 17 bases left in between. CDR3 size: 14 residues. Per germline, CDR1 SGHRS and CDR2 YFSETQ. CDR3 protein: CASLPGVAANEQFF. The CDR3 DNA sequence: TGCGCCAGCTTGCCTGGGGTGGCAGCCAATGAGCAGTTCTTC.

V and J are TRBV4-1 and TRBJ2-7, with a tentative D call TRBD1 (5 bases). V was pared by 2 bases and J by 7 bases, with 15 bases between. Germline V lookup: CDR1 MGHRA, CDR2 YSYEKL. The CDR3 runs 14 residues. DNA for the CDR3: TGCGCCAGCAGCCAAAGTGACAGCTTCAGGGAGCAGTACTTC. Protein product: CASSQSDSFREQYF.

This rearrangement joins TRBV5-1 to TRBJ2-5; D uncertain. The CDR3 has 15 residues. Trimming stripped 1 base from V and 5 bases from J, with 15 bases between. In germline, CDR1 is SGHRS, CDR2 YFSETQ. CDR3 protein: CASSLISYVGETQYF. DNA of the CDR3: TGCGCCAGCAGCTTGATCAGCTACGTTGGGGAGACCCAGTACTTC.

The chain carries TRBV28 and TRBJ1-5; 9 bases match TRBD1. The CDR3 has 15 amino acids. Germline V lookup: CDR1 MDHEN, CDR2 SYDVKM. The junction had 6 bases not matched to a gene; V was cut back by 4 bases and J by 5 bases. Here the CDR3 reads CASSSAGQGDQPQHF. The DNA for the CDR3 is TGTGCCAGCAGTTCAGCGGGACAGGGAGATCAGCCCCAGCATTTT.

This chain connects TRBV7-9 to TRBJ2-7, with D possibly TRBD1 on 8 matching bases. Looked up from germline, CDR1 is SEHNR and CDR2 is FQNEAQ (reference sequence). V lost 5 bases, J lost 3 bases, and 14 bases lay in between. The CDR3 has 14 residues. CDR3 residues: CASSERDRYYEQYF. The CDR3 DNA is TGTGCCAGCAGCGAGCGGGACAGGTACTACGAGCAGTACTTC.

This clone was seen a few times. The chain recombines TRBV28 with TRBJ2-7; 7 bases line up with TRBD2. Losses at the gene ends were 3 bases for V and 5 bases for J; bases not matched to a gene: 13. This CDR3 has 16 residues. Germline-derived CDR1 and CDR2 are MDHEN and SYDVKM. CDR3: CASSLPSWEGPNEQYF. The CDR3 DNA is TGTGCCAGCAGTTTGCCCTCCTGGGAGGGCCCAAACGAGCAGTACTTC.